This TCR beta chain appears in the sequencing data of a study of blood T cell repertoires in COVID-19. Study as a whole: Sites across the United States, Italy and Spain contributed samples from acute and convalescent COVID-19. Sources were T cells, B-cell-depleted T cells, or PBMCs; the material itself was cDNA or gDNA.

Per the study methods: Estimation of nucleated cell counts was performed using reference gene primer amplification. Sequenced by immunoSEQ multiplex PCR; TCRdb stores in-frame clones only, minus some. Clonal size and the V and J genes are those of that table, whereas D and trimming came from the DNA. Of under 200,000 clones listed, approximately 80% are singletons. Looked up from germline, CDR1 is SGHDT and CDR2 is YYEEEE. J gave up 1 base and V 4 bases, and 3 bases lay outside the gene matches. The CDR3 totals 15 residues. The receptor comes from a human donor in a cohort sampled during active COVID-19. The chain has TRBV5-6 and TRBJ2-1; 9 bases fit TRBD1. The sample comprised peripheral blood. The DNA for the CDR3 is TGTGCCAGCAGCCCCGGACAGGGGTCCTACAATGAGCAGTTCTTC. It yields the protein CASSPGQGSYNEQFF.